This is a list of T cell receptor beta chains from one sample in a study of cytomegalovirus exposure and HLA in healthy donors. This table comes from immunoSEQ multiplex PCR, and its TCRdb copy is limited to in-frame clones, with some not included. Its table records about 39,000 clones. Source material: PBMCs. Source of these receptors: a woman in her 30s in good health and CMV-seropositive. Each CDR3 is given without its conserved first and last residue.

v_gene	j_gene	CDR3aa
TRBV7-8	TRBJ2-5	ASRDWEKETQY
TRBV5-5	TRBJ1-1	ASSFLQGVAEAF
TRBV30	TRBJ1-4	AWTDSDRGVKKLF
TRBV18	TRBJ2-2	ASSPSAEGVTGELF
TRBV6-5	TRBJ2-7	ASSYSVSGEQY
TRBV5-4	TRBJ2-3	ASSSGLASLGDTQY
TRBV5-4	TRBJ1-1	ASARNRMNTEAF
TRBV2	TRBJ1-5	ASRGQIFNQPQH
TRBV18	TRBJ2-6	ASSQGQLFSGANVLT
TRBV6-1	TRBJ2-5	ASSETGLLGETQY
TRBV7-2	TRBJ1-5	ASSLLGTGGNQPQH
TRBV30	-	AWSVSGGIYEQY
TRBV7-2	TRBJ1-1	ASSLGPTNEAF
TRBV11-3	TRBJ2-7	ASSLVGGVDYEQY
TRBV29-1	TRBJ2-5	SVSKQGGGETQY
TRBV2	TRBJ2-3	ATYLVAGGRTGTDTQY
TRBV11-2	TRBJ2-5	ASSLGASGVLGAQY
TRBV27	TRBJ2-5	ASSLLRGAGAETQY
TRBV15	TRBJ2-7	ATSRGWGGGAYEQY
TRBV5-4	TRBJ2-7	ASSLGQGIDEQY
TRBV5-1	TRBJ1-3	ASSPWGGPAGNTIY
TRBV6-6	TRBJ2-1	ASSPPGTGINEQF
TRBV7-9	TRBJ2-7	ASSSPGHAYEQY
TRBV6-1	TRBJ2-5	ASSEAGGGIGETQY
TRBV1	TRBJ1-1	TSSQGPNTEAF
TRBV11-2	TRBJ1-1	ASSLDFSGLNTEAF
TRBV10-3	TRBJ2-7	AISDGTSGGYEQY
TRBV10-1	TRBJ2-5	ASSLSGGGTQY
TRBV6-1	TRBJ2-7	ASRRGTGGYEQY
TRBV11-3	TRBJ2-7	ASSSRTGLSSYEQY
TRBV18	TRBJ1-2	ASSPKDSGPYGYT
TRBV29-1	TRBJ1-2	SVPQGTDGYT
TRBV4-2	TRBJ1-5	ASSFEGGDQPQH
TRBV2	TRBJ1-5	ASTPGLDQPQH
TRBV6-1	TRBJ1-5	ASSESRQGVLNQPQH
TRBV28	TRBJ2-2	ASSLSGGAENTGELF
TRBV6-5	TRBJ2-5	ASGGSYQETQY
TRBV20-1	TRBJ1-1	SAGSDTEAF
TRBV6-1	TRBJ1-6	ASSGGVVGSYNSPLH
TRBV2	TRBJ1-5	ASGFDRVNSNQPQH
TRBV5-5	TRBJ1-4	ASSLVPNLYNEKLF
TRBV30	TRBJ1-6	AWSLPGRVNSPLH
TRBV29-1	TRBJ2-7	SASTGDHEQY
TRBV7-2	TRBJ2-7	ASSLKRTGVREQY
TRBV6-6	TRBJ1-3	ATAGGRGRENTIY
TRBV5-1	TRBJ1-3	ASSHGTGSKSGNTIY
TRBV18	TRBJ2-5	ASSPGTSVVDTQETQY